Each of the 21 T cell receptor beta chains below was sequenced from the same sample in a study of regulatory T cells in long-lasting Graves disease (dated by TCRdb to the early 2020s). The sample's time point label is to be understood as: newly diagnosed GD, antithyroid drugs for less than 3 months. For both TCR sequencing and RNA sequencing, RNA was extracted from PBMCs using TRIzol. Receptor amplification or capture employed multiplex PCR. The data were produced on an Illumina HiSeq 4000. TCR beta libraries were built with iRepertoire HTBI primers and Arm-PCR amplification of CDR3 regions. TCRdb applied fastp at Q25 and MiXCR to the public reads, then kept only in-frame beta chains. Duplicate CDR3 protein sequences are folded into a single record with the most common DNA and genes. For this sample the table gives over 300,000 distinct CDR3 sequences, of which about 16% were detected only once. Approximately 21% of the sample is taken by the ten largest.

The sequencing used peripheral blood mononuclear cells (PBMCs), collected at new diagnosis, from a patient treated with antithyroid drugs. The receptors derive from a female donor with Graves disease.

This clonotype was detected only a few times. The genes are TRBV7-9 and TRBJ2-3; no firm D call. Germline CDR1 SEHNR, CDR2 FQNEAQ (reference sequence). This CDR3 is 15 amino acids long. V lost 6 bases and J lost 6, with 19 bases in between. Written as DNA, the CDR3 is TGTGCCAGCAGTTTGGTCTCTAAATGGAAGGATACGCAGTATTTT. It codes for CASSLVSKWKDTQYF.

This clonotype occurred many times. V is TRBV12-3 or TRBV12-4 and J is TRBJ1-2; 8 bases match TRBD1. The CDR3 covers 14 residues. Trimming took 6 bases from V and 6 from J; bases not matched to a gene: 9. The CDR3 DNA sequence: TGTGCCAGCAGGCCCACGACAGGGGAGGATGGCTACACCTTC. It yields the protein CASRPTTGEDGYTF.

Ten or more counts support this clonotype. The chain joins TRBV15 to TRBJ2-1; 10 bases match TRBD1. This CDR3 spans 16 amino acids. Trimming at V came to 0 bases and at J to 6 bases, leaving 5 bases not matched to a gene. Germline CDR1 LNHNV, CDR2 YYDKDF (reference sequence). The CDR3 DNA is TGTGCCACCAGCAGAGATACCCGGACAGGGGGCAATGAGCAGTTCTTC. Translated: CATSRDTRTGGNEQFF.

This chain uses TRBV12-3 or TRBV12-4 with TRBJ1-6; no firm D call. This CDR3 comprises 16 residues. Trimming stripped 2 bases from V and 6 bases from J, with 14 bases between. CDR3 coding DNA: TGTGCCAGCAGTTTATCGTATGGGCAGCCTAATTCACCCCTCCACTTT. This translates into CASSLSYGQPNSPLHF.

This clonotype was seen ten or more times. The genes are TRBV28 and TRBJ1-2; 9 bases line up with TRBD1. V trimming: 6 bases; J trimming: 7 bases; junction bases outside the gene matches: 12. This CDR3 region has 15 residues. Germline V gene sequence: CDR1 MDHEN, CDR2 SYDVKM. The CDR3 DNA reads TGTGCCAGCAGCCCCTTGGGACAGGGAGGTGTTGGCTACACCTTC. Translated: CASSPLGQGGVGYTF.

J is TRBJ2-2 and V is TRBV12-3 or TRBV12-4, with a weak D call TRBD2 (7 bases). The CDR3 length is 16 residues. With 7 bases removed from V and 6 bases from J, the gap between germline ends came to 21 bases. Here the CDR3 DNA reads TGTGCCAGCACCCCCAAGGGGGGGCTCTACGCCGGGGAGCTGTTTTTT. It yields the protein CASTPKGGLYAGELFF.

This clonotype showed up just a few times. J is TRBJ2-7 and V is TRBV3-1; D may be TRBD1 or TRBD2 (5 bases each). The germline V gene has CDR1 LGHDT and CDR2 YNNKEL (reference sequence). This CDR3 is built from 15 residues. Trimming cost V 4 bases and J 4 bases, with 17 bases left between them. The CDR3 nucleotides read TGTGCCAGCAGCCTGGCCGGGGCAGGTGGGTACGAGCAGTACTTC. It encodes CASSLAGAGGYEQYF.

This clonotype has ten or more counts. The chain has TRBV12-3 or TRBV12-4 and TRBJ1-1, with a possible D match to TRBD1 (5 bases). The CDR3 extends over 13 amino acids. V was pared by 7 bases and J by 5 bases, with 14 bases between. DNA of the CDR3: TGTGCCAGCACCCTACCCTGGGGGACTGAAGCTTTCTTT. It yields the protein CASTLPWGTEAFF.

This clonotype has at least ten counts. The rearrangement uses TRBV4-1 and TRBJ2-3; a possible D gene is TRBD2 (6 bases). The CDR3 spans 15 residues. Trimming took off 0 bases at V and 4 bases at J, with 11 bases between the two ends. CDR1 is MGHRA, CDR2 YSYEKL, per germline. The CDR3 is CASSQDPGGPDTQYF. CDR3 sequence (DNA): TGCGCCAGCAGCCAAGATCCCGGGGGTCCAGATACGCAGTATTTT.

In its sample, this clonotype was seen many times. This chain joins TRBV9 and TRBJ2-2, with a tentative D call TRBD2 (6 bases). V lost 1 base and J 1 base, leaving 11 bases between the germline ends. The CDR3 runs to 16 residues. Per germline, CDR1 SGDLS and CDR2 YYNGEE. The CDR3 loop reads CASSVSAGMNTGELFF. DNA of the CDR3: TGTGCCAGCAGCGTAAGCGCGGGAATGAACACCGGGGAGCTGTTTTTT.

This clonotype was seen at least ten times. The DNA for the CDR3 is TGTGCCAGCAGCTCCAGAGGGACAGGTGGGTCCTACAATGAGCAGTTCTTC. This translates into CASSSRGTGGSYNEQFF. This rearrangement joins TRBV3-1 to TRBJ2-1, with 8 bases lining up with TRBD1. J lost 1 base, V lost 5 bases, and 10 bases had no gene match. The germline gives CDR1 LGHDT, CDR2 YNNKEL (reference sequence). The CDR3 spans 17 residues.

This clonotype was picked up many times. This chain uses TRBV29-1 with TRBJ1-2, with 7 bases matching TRBD1. CDR1 is SQVTM and CDR2 is ANQGSEA in the germline V gene. CDR3 length: 12 residues. J was trimmed by 8 bases and V by 6 bases; bases with no gene match: 9. The CDR3 protein is CSVREGARGYTF. As DNA, the CDR3 is TGCAGCGTCCGGGAGGGGGCAAGAGGCTACACCTTC.

This clonotype has at least ten counts. The V gene is TRBV12-3 or TRBV12-4, the J gene TRBJ2-7; TRBD2 matches at 14 bases. After removal of 5 bases from V and 6 bases from J, the junction contained 9 bases not matched to a gene. The CDR3 is 16 residues long. This CDR3 reads CASSPRLAGGQFEQYF. The DNA for the CDR3 is TGTGCCAGCAGTCCCCGACTAGCGGGAGGGCAGTTCGAGCAGTACTTC.

Many counts were recorded for this clonotype. V and J are TRBV19 and TRBJ2-7; no definite D call. This CDR3 has 15 residues. Germline lookup yields CDR1 LNHDA and CDR2 SQIVND (reference sequence). Trimming took 4 bases from V and 7 from J, leaving 20 bases between them. CDR3 residues: CASSNGRIGSEEQYF. The CDR3 nucleotides read TGTGCCAGTAGTAACGGGCGGATAGGTTCGGAAGAGCAGTACTTC. The variable domain in full, completed from reference TRBV19 and TRBJ2-7, reads DGGITQSPKYLFRKEGQNVTLSCEQNLNHDAMYWYRQDPGQGLRLIYYSQIVNDFQKGDIAEGYSVSREKKESFPLTVTSAQKNPTAFYLCASSNGRIGSEEQYFGPGTRLTVT.

The V call is TRBV7-8, the J call TRBJ1-6; D is unresolved. The CDR3 has 16 residues. The V end was cut by 1 base, the J end by 7 bases, with 14 bases between. CDR1 SGHVS and CDR2 FQNEAQ come from the germline V gene. The CDR3 DNA follows: TGTGCCAGCAGCTTAGTAGGAGGGCTCTACAATTCACCCCTCCACTTT. The encoded protein is CASSLVGGLYNSPLHF.

This clonotype has more than one count but fewer than ten. The V gene is TRBV12-3 or TRBV12-4, the J gene TRBJ1-4; the D is unclear. This CDR3 has 14 residues. Deletions cut 1 base from V and 9 bases from J, with 12 bases between. In nucleotides, the CDR3 is TGTGCCAGCAGTTTAGTTAGTTCGGCAAAAAAACTGTTTTTT. Protein: CASSLVSSAKKLFF.

This clonotype was observed a handful of times. This chain links TRBV5-4 with TRBJ1-2; D is perhaps TRBD1 (5 bases). Germline CDR1 SGHNT, CDR2 YYREEE (reference sequence). CDR3 length: 19 amino acids. Trimming left V 4 bases short and J 2 bases short, with 27 bases between. CDR3: CASSGAGSGKPGLNYGYTF. The CDR3 DNA follows: TGTGCCAGCAGCGGTGCCGGGTCGGGGAAGCCGGGACTGAACTATGGCTACACCTTC. Full variable domain (outside the CDR3, taken from reference TRBV5-4 and TRBJ1-2): ETGVTQSPTHLIKTRGQQVTLRCSSQSGHNTVSWYQQALGQGPQFIFQYYREEENGRGNFPPRFSGLQFPNYSSELNVNALELDDSALYLCASSGAGSGKPGLNYGYTFGSGTRLTVV.

V and J are TRBV12-3 or TRBV12-4 and TRBJ1-4; 7 bases fit TRBD1. J gave up 8 bases and V 5 bases, and 11 bases lay outside the gene matches. The CDR3 has 15 residues. This CDR3 reads CASSPSTGNGEKLFF. The CDR3 region has the DNA TGTGCCAGCAGTCCCTCGACAGGGAATGGAGAAAAACTGTTTTTT.

This clonotype was counted at least ten times. The chain links TRBV2 to TRBJ1-3; D may be TRBD1 (6 bases). This CDR3 contains 14 residues. V gave up 11 bases and J gave up 0 bases, with 14 bases separating them. Per germline, CDR1 SNHLY and CDR2 FYNNEI. CDR3 DNA sequence: TGTGCCTCCCGGGACACCTCCTCTGGAAACACCATATATTTT. This encodes CASRDTSSGNTIYF.

This clonotype showed up many times. This sequence joins TRBV6-2 or TRBV6-3 and TRBJ1-1; no clear D. Germline CDR1 and CDR2: MNHEY and SVGEGT. The CDR3 extends over 12 amino acids. V was shortened by 6 bases and J by 2 bases, with 7 bases between the two germline ends. This CDR3 reads CASRDRNTEAFF. DNA of the CDR3: TGTGCCAGCAGGGACCGTAACACTGAAGCTTTCTTT.

There are a few counts of this clonotype. This rearrangement joins TRBV29-1 to TRBJ2-5; 11 positions match TRBD2. Germline trimming cut 0 bases from V and 1 base from J; bases unmatched to any gene: 10. The CDR3 is 18 residues long. Per germline, CDR1 SQVTM and CDR2 ANQGSEA. This CDR3 is CSVEDLGLAGGPQETQYF. The CDR3 DNA sequence: TGCAGCGTTGAAGATCTGGGGCTAGCGGGAGGCCCCCAAGAGACCCAGTACTTC.